These 31 T cell receptor beta chains were all obtained from the same sample, sequenced in a study of T cells after yellow fever vaccination (dated by TCRdb to the late 2010s). The treatment or condition label of this sample denotes: live attenuated yellow fever vaccine strain. The method behind the library was 5' RACE. The sample was run on an Illumina HiSeq 2500. The public reads were reprocessed in TCRdb via fastp at Q25 and MiXCR, keeping in-frame beta chains. Here each entry gathers all rows of one CDR3 protein and keeps the most common genes and DNA. Within this sample are approximately 600,000 distinct CDR3 sequences, with about 12% of them counted one time only. In total, the top ten clones hold about 15% of the sample. Here the sequenced sample was PBMCs, taken on the day of the yellow fever booster vaccination. These receptors all stem from a man between 25 and 39 years old who received the YFV17D yellow fever vaccine.

The rearrangement links TRBV3-1 to TRBJ2-1; 14 positions match TRBD2. CDR1 is LGHDT and CDR2 is YNNKEL in the germline V gene (reference sequence). The CDR3 contains 17 residues. After removal of 0 bases from V and 13 bases from J, the junction contained 11 bases not matched to a gene. Here the CDR3 DNA reads TGTGCCAGCAGCCAAGAAACGAGACCGGGACTAGCGGGAGTCCAGTTCTTC. This translates into CASSQETRPGLAGVQFF.

This clonotype turned up a few times. CDR3 sequence: CASSPPNQGVGFHNEQFF. The CDR3 nucleotides read TGTGCCAGCTCACCACCGAACCAAGGAGTTGGTTTCCACAATGAGCAGTTCTTC. The chain recombines TRBV18 with TRBJ2-1; no firm D call. This CDR3 has 18 residues. The germline gives CDR1 KGHSH, CDR2 LQKENI. V dropped 0 bases and J dropped 5 bases, with 20 bases sitting between them.

This clonotype has a handful of counts. The J gene is TRBJ2-6, the V gene TRBV29-1; D unresolved. Looked up from germline, CDR1 is SQVTM and CDR2 is ANQGSEA. Trimming stripped 2 bases from V and 0 bases from J, with 8 bases between. This CDR3 spans 15 amino acids. The CDR3 nucleotides are TGCAGCGTTGAATTGGCCAACTCTGGGGCCAACGTCCTGACTTTC. It is translated as CSVELANSGANVLTF.

This clonotype came up many times. Compared with germline, one end of the junction differs, possibly owing to a read error. V gene TRBV28 combines with J gene TRBJ2-3, with TRBD2 matching over 7 bases. The CDR3 is 10 amino acids. Germline-derived CDR1 and CDR2 are MDHEN and SYDVKM. The CDR3: CASGEGPGIF. The CDR3, as DNA: TGTGCCAGCGGGGAGGGGCCCGGGATTTTT. Variable domain in full (rest from reference TRBV28 and TRBJ2-3): DVKVTQSSRYLVKRTGEKVFLECVQDMDHENMFWYRQDPGLGLRLIYFSYDVKMKEKGDIPEGYSVSREKKERFSLILESASTNQTSMYLCASGEGPGIFGPGTRLTVL.

The sample holds a few counts of this clonotype. The CDR3 region has the DNA TGCAGTGCTAAAGACTTGGGCGGACCACACGGGTATACGCAGTATTTT. Translating it yields CSAKDLGGPHGYTQYF. V is TRBV20-1 and J is TRBJ2-3; D not certain. Germline assignment: CDR1 DFQATT and CDR2 SNEGSKA (reference sequence). This CDR3 region has 16 residues. Trimming cost V 4 bases and J 7 bases, with 24 bases left between them.

This clonotype was seen only a few times. This chain connects TRBV20-1 to TRBJ2-7; TRBD1 might be the D (6 bases). Germline V lookup: CDR1 DFQATT, CDR2 SNEGSKA (reference sequence). V dropped 6 bases and J dropped 4 bases, with 13 bases sitting between them. This CDR3 is built from 12 residues. CDR3 nucleotides: TGCAGTGCAACCGATCAGGGGTACGAGCAGTACTTC. It codes for CSATDQGYEQYF.

This clonotype was recorded a few times. The genes are TRBV5-5 and TRBJ2-1; 8 bases agree with TRBD1. CDR3 length: 16 residues. Germline lookup yields CDR1 SGHKS and CDR2 YYEKEE (reference sequence). J gave up 1 base and V 0 bases, and 3 bases lay outside the gene matches. For the CDR3, the DNA is TGTGCCAGCAGCTTGGTCCAGGGGGCATCCTACAATGAGCAGTTCTTC. It is translated as CASSLVQGASYNEQFF. Supplemented by reference TRBV5-5 and TRBJ2-1, the full variable domain reads DAGVTQSPTHLIKTRGQQVTLRCSPISGHKSVSWYQQVLGQGPQFIFQYYEKEERGRGNFPDRFSARQFPNYSSELNVNALLLGDSALYLCASSLVQGASYNEQFFGPGTRLTVL.

This clonotype was detected only a few times. The V gene is TRBV5-6, the J gene TRBJ1-2; unclear D gene. Germline V CDR1 and CDR2: SGHDT, YYEEEE. This CDR3 comprises 14 residues. Trimming pared 4 bases from V and 4 bases from J, leaving 14 bases between. The CDR3 bases are TGTGCCAGCAGCCCCTCCGGGGTTAGCTATGGCTACACCTTC. It translates to CASSPSGVSYGYTF.

The J gene is TRBJ1-1, the V gene TRBV5-6; possible D gene TRBD1, 5 bases. Germline V gene lookup returns CDR1 SGHDT and CDR2 YYEEEE. The CDR3 spans 15 residues. Trimming removed 3 bases from V and 5 bases from J, with 17 bases in between. Written as DNA, the CDR3 is TGTGCCAGCAGCTCGGTCCTCCGGGGGGGGACTGAAGCTTTCTTT. This codes for CASSSVLRGGTEAFF.

The chain recombines TRBV12-5 with TRBJ1-1; 7 nucleotides align to TRBD1. From germline, CDR1 is LGHNT and CDR2 FRNRAP. The CDR3 covers 15 residues. Trimming took 0 bases from V and 3 from J; bases not matched to a gene: 4. CDR3 protein: CASGLVITGDTEAFF. The CDR3 coding sequence is TGTGCTAGTGGTTTGGTCATTACAGGGGACACTGAAGCTTTCTTT.

This clonotype was seen only a few times. The V gene is TRBV7-9, the J gene TRBJ2-2; 11 bases map to TRBD1. V trimming: 5 bases; J trimming: 6 bases; junction bases outside the gene matches: 5. The CDR3 runs to 15 residues. Germline V gives CDR1 SEHNR, CDR2 FQNEAQ (reference sequence). The CDR3 loop is CASSPGQGDAGELFF. The CDR3 bases are TGTGCCAGCAGCCCGGGACAGGGGGATGCCGGGGAGCTGTTTTTT.

J is TRBJ1-2 and V is TRBV5-1; maybe TRBD1 (6 bases). Germline V lookup: CDR1 SGHRS, CDR2 YFSETQ. V shed 0 bases and J shed 7 bases, with 16 bases lying between them. The CDR3 covers 15 residues. The CDR3 here is CASSLERSQGGGYTF. Here the CDR3 DNA reads TGCGCCAGCAGCTTGGAGCGGTCACAGGGCGGTGGCTACACCTTC. Full variable domain (missing parts from reference TRBV5-1 and TRBJ1-2): KAGVTQTPRYLIKTRGQQVTLSCSPISGHRSVSWYQQTPGQGLQFLFEYFSETQRNKGNFPGRFSGRQFSNSRSEMNVSTLELGDSALYLCASSLERSQGGGYTFGSGTRLTVV.

The chain has TRBV25-1 and TRBJ1-1, with 12 bases matching TRBD1. Unmatched junction bases numbered 9, after V lost 8 bases and J lost 11 bases. Germline assignment: CDR1 MGHDK and CDR2 SYGVNS. The CDR3 totals 13 residues. This CDR3 is CASSSRDRGPAFF. The CDR3 nucleotides are TGTGCCAGCTCGAGCAGGGACAGGGGGCCGGCTTTCTTT.

In its sample, this clonotype was seen a few times. The J gene is TRBJ1-1, the V gene TRBV7-2, with 7 bases identical to TRBD1. Looked up from germline, CDR1 is SGHTA and CDR2 is FQGNSA. Trimming removed 4 bases from V and 11 bases from J; junction bases left unmatched: 13. This CDR3 is 14 amino acids long. In DNA form, the CDR3 reads TGTGCCAGCAGCTCCGCCGACAGGGAATTGGTGGCTTTCTTT. As protein: CASSSADRELVAFF.

The J gene is TRBJ1-1, the V gene TRBV9; no clear D gene. The CDR3 is 13 amino acids. Germline V CDR1 and CDR2: SGDLS, YYNGEE. The V and J ends lost 6 bases and 1 base respectively, with 10 bases between them. CDR3 DNA sequence: TGTGCCAGCACCCCCGTAGGGAACACTGAAGCTTTCTTT. Residues: CASTPVGNTEAFF.

This clonotype was detected ten times or more. The chain is built from TRBV12-3 or TRBV12-4 and TRBJ2-2; 8 bases align to TRBD1. This CDR3 is built from 13 residues. The V segment lost 7 bases and the J segment 6 bases; nucleotides outside the gene matches: 4. The CDR3 loop is CASNKQGAGELFF. DNA of the CDR3: TGTGCCAGCAATAAACAGGGGGCCGGGGAGCTGTTTTTT.

In its sample, this clonotype was seen once. V is TRBV6-2 or TRBV6-3 and J is TRBJ2-4; D possibly uses TRBD1 or TRBD2 (5 bases each). The CDR3 runs 15 residues. The ends were cut back, 0 bases at V and 6 bases at J, with 12 bases in the middle. CDR1 is MNHEY and CDR2 is SVGEGT in the germline V gene. In nucleotides, the CDR3 is TGTGCCAGCAGTTACTCGACGGGGACCTTAAACATTCAGTACTTC. Its translation: CASSYSTGTLNIQYF.

The sample holds many counts of this clonotype. This rearrangement joins TRBV28 to TRBJ2-2, with a tentative D call TRBD1 (7 bases). V shed 5 bases and J shed 4 bases, with 17 bases lying between them. Germline lookup yields CDR1 MDHEN and CDR2 SYDVKM. This CDR3 has 16 residues. The CDR3 DNA follows: TGTGCCAGCAGTCCCCAGGGGGGCGCATCCACCGGGGAGCTGTTTTTT. This gives the protein CASSPQGGASTGELFF.

The chain employs TRBV19 and TRBJ2-1; 13 nucleotides line up with TRBD2. Per the germline V gene, CDR1 is LNHDA and CDR2 is SQIVND (reference sequence). The V gene end was trimmed by 5 bases and the J gene end by 12 bases; junction bases not matched to a gene: 13. The CDR3 is 16 residues long. Here the CDR3 DNA reads TGTGCCAGTAGTCCGAGACTAGCGGGAGGACAAAAGGTGCAGTTCTTC. It encodes CASSPRLAGGQKVQFF.

The chain recombines TRBV7-9 with TRBJ1-6; 8 bases are shared with TRBD1. Unmatched junction bases numbered 7, after V lost 7 bases and J lost 8 bases. Germline V gives CDR1 SEHNR, CDR2 FQNEAQ (reference sequence). This CDR3 contains 14 residues. CDR3 region: CASTTTGGDSPLHF. The CDR3 DNA is TGTGCCAGCACCACCACAGGGGGAGATTCACCCCTCCACTTT.

This clonotype was recorded at least ten times. This rearrangement joins TRBV19 to TRBJ1-1; tentative D call: TRBD1 (5 bases). Germline values: CDR1 LNHDA, CDR2 SQIVND (reference sequence). CDR3 length: 15 residues. V was shortened by 7 bases and J by 5 bases, with 20 bases between the two germline ends. CDR3 nucleotides: TGTGCCAGTATAGGGGACCCTTTGAGCGGGACTGAAGCTTTCTTT. This translates into CASIGDPLSGTEAFF.

This clonotype was seen a few times. The gene calls are TRBV20-1 and TRBJ2-7, with 7 positions matching TRBD2. Germline V lookup: CDR1 DFQATT, CDR2 SNEGSKA (reference sequence). The ends lost 5 bases at V and 3 bases at J; junction bases unmatched: 10. The length of the CDR3 is 14 residues. In DNA, the CDR3 is TGCAGTGCTGGGGGGGGGACGGGCAACTACGAGCAGTACTTC. Its translation is CSAGGGTGNYEQYF.

A few counts support this clonotype. The J gene is TRBJ2-1, the V gene TRBV10-3, with D possibly being TRBD2 (6 bases). The germline V gene has CDR1 ENHRY and CDR2 SYGVKD. CDR3 size: 14 residues. V shed 11 bases and J shed 5 bases, with 19 bases lying between them. Here the CDR3 reads CASNLGGLNNEQFF. The CDR3 bases are TGTGCCTCTAACCTGGGGGGACTGAACAATGAGCAGTTCTTC.

The chain recombines TRBV6-2 or TRBV6-3 with TRBJ2-7; no definite D call. This CDR3 contains 12 residues. V was shortened by 2 bases and J by 3 bases, with 5 bases between the two germline ends. The germline gives CDR1 MNHEY, CDR2 SVGEGT. This CDR3 is CASSYESYEQYF. DNA of the CDR3: TGTGCCAGCAGTTACGAAAGCTACGAGCAGTACTTC.

This clonotype was seen a handful of times. This CDR3 reads CATSAGGITTGELFF. The DNA for the CDR3 is TGTGCCACCAGTGCGGGAGGCATTACCACCGGGGAGCTGTTTTTT. The chain uses TRBV24-1 and TRBJ2-2, with 7 bases that match TRBD2. Germline V gene data show CDR1 as KGHDR and CDR2 as SFDVKD. The V segment lost 5 bases and the J segment 4 bases; nucleotides outside the gene matches: 6. This CDR3 comprises 15 residues.

This sequence joins TRBV10-3 and TRBJ2-1, with D possibly TRBD2 on 7 matching bases. V lost 5 bases to trimming and J lost 5 bases, with 19 bases between them. The CDR3 has 16 amino acids. Germline values: CDR1 ENHRY, CDR2 SYGVKD. The CDR3 DNA is TGTGCCATCAGTTATCCGTGGGAGGGGGGAGACAATGAGCAGTTCTTC. This sequence encodes CAISYPWEGGDNEQFF.

This clonotype was seen a handful of times. The J gene is TRBJ1-2, the V gene TRBV5-6, with unresolved D. CDR1 SGHDT and CDR2 YYEEEE come from the germline V gene. V lost 4 bases, J lost 4 bases, and 11 bases lay in between. The CDR3 runs 13 residues. CDR3: CASSLRDPYGYTF. The CDR3 region has the DNA TGTGCCAGCAGCCTACGTGACCCCTATGGCTACACCTTC.

The chain carries TRBV10-3 and TRBJ2-5, with D perhaps matching TRBD1 or TRBD2 (5 bases each). Trimming took off 8 bases at V and 4 bases at J, with 14 bases between the two ends. This CDR3 is built from 13 residues. Germline V gives CDR1 ENHRY, CDR2 SYGVKD. As DNA, the CDR3 is TGTGCCATCTCCAACGCTGGGGGAGAGACCCAGTACTTC. This codes for CAISNAGGETQYF.

This clonotype was found a few times. This chain connects TRBV5-6 to TRBJ2-5, with a weak D call TRBD1 (5 bases). The length of the CDR3 is 14 residues. From germline, CDR1 is SGHDT and CDR2 YYEEEE. The V end was cut by 7 bases, the J end by 4 bases, with 17 bases between. The CDR3 spells CASRTRERGETQYF. CDR3 bases: TGTGCCAGCCGAACCCGTGAAAGGGGAGAGACCCAGTACTTC.

In its sample, this clonotype was seen a few times. This sequence joins TRBV20-1 and TRBJ2-1, with D possibly matching TRBD2 (5 bases). Trimming took off 5 bases at V and 9 bases at J, with 23 bases between the two ends. This CDR3 is 15 amino acids long. The germline V gene has CDR1 DFQATT and CDR2 SNEGSKA (reference sequence). The CDR3 coding sequence is TGCAGTGCTCCTCCCCGGGATACCCCCCGGCGTGAGCAGTTCTTC. Translation: CSAPPRDTPRREQFF.

This clonotype occurred a few times. The chain recombines TRBV20-1 with TRBJ2-7; the D gene is possibly TRBD1 (6 bases). V was shortened by 4 bases and J by 6 bases, with 19 bases between the two germline ends. Germline V gene lookup returns CDR1 DFQATT and CDR2 SNEGSKA (reference sequence). This CDR3 comprises 14 residues. The CDR3 coding sequence is TGCAGTGCTAATGGTGGGACACCTCCTACCGAGCAGTACTTC. This gives the protein CSANGGTPPTEQYF.